Detailed here is one T cell receptor (beta chain). The sample originates from a study of T-cell reconstitution after alpha-beta-depleted transplantation in children. Researchers prepared the TCRbeta library using unique molecular identifiers, the study reports. TCRdb reprocessed the PCR reads via MiXCR and lists one record per CDR3 protein. This sample carries 440,000 or so distinct CDR3 sequences, roughly 44% of them seen once, and the ten largest clones take 25% to 30%. This CDR3 is 13 amino acids long. Trimming pared 6 bases from V and 6 bases from J, leaving 18 bases between. Germline CDR1 DFQATT, CDR2 SNEGSKA (reference sequence).

J is TRBJ2-7 and V is TRBV20-1; D uncertain. The sample consisted of PBMCs, taken before TCRalphabeta/CD19-depleted stem cell transplant. The sequence was collected from a girl aged 2-10 years with aplastic anemia, due to receive a stem cell transplant. CDR3: CSAKRPAEGEQYF. The CDR3 DNA sequence: TGCAGTGCCAAGAGGCCAGCCGAAGGCGAGCAGTACTTC.